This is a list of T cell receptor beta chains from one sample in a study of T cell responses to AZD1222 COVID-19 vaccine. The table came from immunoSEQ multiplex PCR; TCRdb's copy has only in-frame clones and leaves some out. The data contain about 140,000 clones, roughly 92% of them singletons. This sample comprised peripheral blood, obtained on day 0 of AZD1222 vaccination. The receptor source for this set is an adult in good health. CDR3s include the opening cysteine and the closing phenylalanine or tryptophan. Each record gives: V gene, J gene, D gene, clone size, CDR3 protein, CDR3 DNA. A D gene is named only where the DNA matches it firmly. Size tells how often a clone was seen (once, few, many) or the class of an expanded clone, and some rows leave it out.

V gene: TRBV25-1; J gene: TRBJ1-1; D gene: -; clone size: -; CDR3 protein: CASRARAPEAFF; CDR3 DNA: TGTGCCAGCAGAGCCAGGGCCCCCGAAGCTTTCTTT
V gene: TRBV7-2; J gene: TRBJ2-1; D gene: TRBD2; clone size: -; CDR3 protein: CASSSIAGGINEQFF; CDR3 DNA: TGTGCCAGCAGCTCAATAGCGGGAGGGATAAATGAGCAGTTCTTC
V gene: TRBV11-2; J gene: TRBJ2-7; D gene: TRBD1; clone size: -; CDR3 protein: CASSDGTGGYYEQYF; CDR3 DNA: TGTGCCAGCAGCGACGGGACAGGGGGCTACTACGAGCAGTACTTC
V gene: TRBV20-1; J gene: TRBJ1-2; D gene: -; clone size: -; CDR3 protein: CSASSGGSGGSYGYTF; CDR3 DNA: TGCAGTGCTAGTAGCGGTGGCAGTGGGGGATCCTATGGCTACACCTTC
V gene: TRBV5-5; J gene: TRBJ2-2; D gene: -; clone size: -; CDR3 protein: CASSLVGGNTGELFF; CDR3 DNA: TGTGCCAGCAGCTTGGTGGGCGGTAACACCGGGGAGCTGTTTTTT
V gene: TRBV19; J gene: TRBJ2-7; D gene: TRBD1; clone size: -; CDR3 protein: CASSISTGRSYEQYF; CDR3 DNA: TGTGCCAGTAGTATTTCGACAGGGCGATCCTACGAGCAGTACTTC
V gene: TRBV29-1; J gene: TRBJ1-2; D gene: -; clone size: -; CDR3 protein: CSVPRGNYGYTF; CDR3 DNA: TGCAGCGTGCCTCGGGGGAACTATGGCTACACCTTC
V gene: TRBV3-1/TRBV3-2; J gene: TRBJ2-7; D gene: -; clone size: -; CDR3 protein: CASSQVTPPRQYF; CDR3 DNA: TGTGCCAGCAGCCAGGTGACTCCACCGAGGCAGTACTTC
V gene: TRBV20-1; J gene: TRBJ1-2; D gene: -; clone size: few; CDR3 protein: CSAVDNSGYTF; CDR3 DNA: TGCAGTGCAGTTGACAATTCCGGCTACACCTTC
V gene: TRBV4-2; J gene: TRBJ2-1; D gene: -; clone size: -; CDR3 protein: CASSQDMEGYNEQFF; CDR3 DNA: TGTGCCAGCAGCCAAGATATGGAGGGGTACAATGAGCAGTTCTTC
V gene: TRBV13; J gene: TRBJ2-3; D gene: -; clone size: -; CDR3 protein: CASSLGGAQPPWDTQYF; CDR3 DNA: TGTGCCAGCAGCTTAGGAGGGGCCCAGCCCCCTTGGGATACGCAGTATTTT
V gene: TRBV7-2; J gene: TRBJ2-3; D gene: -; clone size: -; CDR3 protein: CASSLEGVDTQYF; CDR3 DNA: TGTGCCAGCAGCTTAGAAGGCGTGGATACGCAGTATTTT
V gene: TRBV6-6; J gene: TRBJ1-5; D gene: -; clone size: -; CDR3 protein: CASSHNREAQPQHF; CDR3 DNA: TGTGCCAGCAGTCACAACAGGGAAGCTCAGCCCCAGCATTTT
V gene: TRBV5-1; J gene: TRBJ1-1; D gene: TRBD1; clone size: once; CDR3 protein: CASTPGPRQGGTEAFF; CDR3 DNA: TGCGCCAGCACCCCAGGACCTAGACAGGGAGGAACTGAAGCTTTCTTT
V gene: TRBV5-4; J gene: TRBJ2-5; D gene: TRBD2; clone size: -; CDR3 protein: CASSSQVAGEGETQYF; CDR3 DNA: TGTGCCAGCAGCTCTCAAGTAGCGGGAGAGGGAGAGACCCAGTACTTC
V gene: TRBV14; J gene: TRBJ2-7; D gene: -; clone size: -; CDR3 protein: CASRKGGNYEQYF; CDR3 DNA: TGTGCCAGCAGAAAGGGCGGGAACTACGAGCAGTACTTC
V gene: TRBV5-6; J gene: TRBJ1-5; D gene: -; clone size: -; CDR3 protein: CASSFWRYSNQPQHF; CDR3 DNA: TGTGCCAGCAGCTTTTGGCGCTATAGCAATCAGCCCCAGCATTTT
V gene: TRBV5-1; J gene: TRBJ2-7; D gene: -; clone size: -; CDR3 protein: CASSLGPSGSVPYEQYF; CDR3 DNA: TGCGCCAGCAGCCTTGGGCCGTCAGGGTCAGTTCCTTACGAGCAGTACTTC
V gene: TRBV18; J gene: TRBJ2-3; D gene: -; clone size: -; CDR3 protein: CASSTAKVPFF; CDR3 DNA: TGTGCCAGCTCAACAGCGAAAGTCCCGTTTTTT
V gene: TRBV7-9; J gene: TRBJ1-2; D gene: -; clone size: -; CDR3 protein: CASSLERNYGYTF; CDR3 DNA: TGTGCCAGCAGCTTAGAGCGAAACTATGGCTACACCTTC
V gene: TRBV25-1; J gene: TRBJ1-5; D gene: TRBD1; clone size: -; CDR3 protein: CASSESGQGRNQPQHF; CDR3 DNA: TGTGCCAGCAGTGAGTCGGGACAGGGGAGGAATCAGCCCCAGCATTTT
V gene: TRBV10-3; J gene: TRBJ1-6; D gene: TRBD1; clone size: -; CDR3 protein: CAISGQGYNSPLHF; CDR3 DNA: TGTGCCATCAGCGGACAGGGTTATAATTCACCCCTCCACTTT
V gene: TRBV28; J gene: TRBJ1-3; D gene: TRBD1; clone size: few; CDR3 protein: CASSPWTGTGNTIYF; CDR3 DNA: TGTGCCAGCAGCCCTTGGACAGGGACTGGAAACACCATATATTTT
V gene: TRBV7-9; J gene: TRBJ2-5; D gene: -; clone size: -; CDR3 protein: CASSLVGGDQETQYF; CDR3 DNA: TGTGCCAGCAGCTTAGTCGGCGGGGACCAAGAGACCCAGTACTTC
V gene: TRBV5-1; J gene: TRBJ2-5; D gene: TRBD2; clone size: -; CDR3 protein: CASSLVPSGRAGETQYF; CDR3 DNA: TGCGCCAGCAGCTTGGTCCCTAGCGGGAGGGCCGGGGAGACCCAGTACTTC
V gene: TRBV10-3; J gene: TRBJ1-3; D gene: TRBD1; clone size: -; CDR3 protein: CAIRVDRERGNTIYF; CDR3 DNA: TGTGCCATCAGAGTAGACAGGGAGCGCGGAAACACCATATATTTT
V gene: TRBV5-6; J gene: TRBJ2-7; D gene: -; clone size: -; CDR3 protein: CASSLKGYEQYF; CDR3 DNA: TGTGCCAGCAGCTTGAAGGGCTACGAGCAGTACTTC
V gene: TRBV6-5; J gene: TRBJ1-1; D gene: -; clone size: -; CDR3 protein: CACRRGLSTEAFF; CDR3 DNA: TGTGCCTGCCGTCGCGGGTTGAGCACTGAAGCTTTCTTT
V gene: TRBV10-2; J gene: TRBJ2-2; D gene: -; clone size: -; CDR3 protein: CASSESMGRLFYTGELFF; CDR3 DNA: TGCGCCAGCAGTGAGTCGATGGGTCGCTTATTCTACACCGGGGAGCTGTTTTTT
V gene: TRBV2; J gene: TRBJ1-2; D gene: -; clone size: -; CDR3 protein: CASGPRTRGFSYGYTF; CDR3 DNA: TGTGCCAGCGGGCCTCGTACGCGGGGGTTTAGCTATGGCTACACCTTC
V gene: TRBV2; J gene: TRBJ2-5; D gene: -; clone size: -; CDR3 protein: CASSPDERETQYF; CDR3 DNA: TGTGCCAGCAGTCCAGACGAGAGGGAGACCCAGTACTTC
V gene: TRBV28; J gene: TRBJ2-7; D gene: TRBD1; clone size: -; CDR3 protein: CASSKSGTVTYEQYF; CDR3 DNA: TGTGCCAGCAGCAAGTCCGGGACAGTCACCTACGAGCAGTACTTC
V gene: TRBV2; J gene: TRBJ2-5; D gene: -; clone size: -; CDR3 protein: CASRNSETQYF; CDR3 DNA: TGTGCCAGCAGGAACTCAGAGACCCAGTACTTC
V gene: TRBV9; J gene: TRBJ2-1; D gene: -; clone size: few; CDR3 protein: CASSVGVIGSRGNEQFF; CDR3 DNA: TGTGCCAGCAGCGTAGGAGTAATTGGGAGCAGGGGCAATGAGCAGTTCTTC
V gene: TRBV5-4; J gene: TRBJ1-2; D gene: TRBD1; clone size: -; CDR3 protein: CASSLGTGGAYGYTF; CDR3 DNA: TGTGCCAGCAGCTTGGGGACAGGGGGCGCCTATGGCTACACCTTC
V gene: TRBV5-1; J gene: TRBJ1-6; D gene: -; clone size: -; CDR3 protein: CASRSTGLAYNSPLHF; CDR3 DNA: TGCGCCAGCAGATCTACAGGGCTGGCCTATAATTCACCCCTCCACTTT
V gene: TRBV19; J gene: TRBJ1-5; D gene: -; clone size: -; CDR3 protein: CASSNFWESNQPQHF; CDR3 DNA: TGTGCCAGTAGTAACTTTTGGGAGAGCAATCAGCCCCAGCATTTT
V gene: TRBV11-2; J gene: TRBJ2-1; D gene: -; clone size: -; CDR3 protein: CASSAMGHLSSYNEQFF; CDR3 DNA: TGTGCCAGCAGCGCAATGGGACACCTGAGCTCCTACAATGAGCAGTTCTTC
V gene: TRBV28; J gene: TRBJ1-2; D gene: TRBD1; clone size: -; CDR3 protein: CASSSSGQNYGYTF; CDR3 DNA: TGTGCCAGCAGTTCCTCGGGACAGAACTATGGCTACACCTTC
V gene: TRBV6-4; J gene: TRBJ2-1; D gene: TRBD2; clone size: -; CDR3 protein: CASSVSGGSYNEQFF; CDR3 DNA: TGTGCCAGCAGTGTTAGCGGGGGCTCCTACAATGAGCAGTTCTTC
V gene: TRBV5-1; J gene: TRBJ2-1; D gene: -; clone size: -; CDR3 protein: CASSSRLSPSDEQFF; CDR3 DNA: TGCGCCAGCAGCTCCAGGTTATCTCCGTCGGATGAGCAGTTCTTC
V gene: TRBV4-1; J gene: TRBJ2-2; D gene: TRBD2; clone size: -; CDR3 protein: CASSQEPGLAGGYTGELFF; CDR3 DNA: TGCGCCAGCAGCCAAGAACCGGGACTAGCGGGAGGGTACACCGGGGAGCTGTTTTTT
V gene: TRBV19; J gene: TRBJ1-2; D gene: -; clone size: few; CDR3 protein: CASSKGPGSIYGYTF; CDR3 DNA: TGTGCCAGTAGTAAGGGCCCGGGATCCATCTATGGCTACACCTTC
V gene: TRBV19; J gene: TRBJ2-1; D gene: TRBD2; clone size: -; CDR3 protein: CASRLREGNNEQFF; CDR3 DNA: TGTGCCAGTAGGTTGCGGGAGGGGAACAATGAGCAGTTCTTC
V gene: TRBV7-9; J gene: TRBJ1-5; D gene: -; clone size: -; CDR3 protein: CASSQTGGGNQPQHF; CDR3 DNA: TGTGCCAGCAGCCAAACCGGGGGGGGCAATCAGCCCCAGCATTTT
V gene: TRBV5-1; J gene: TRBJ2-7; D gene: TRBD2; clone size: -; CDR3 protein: CASSFSGTSYEQYF; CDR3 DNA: TGCGCCAGCAGCTTTAGCGGGACCAGCTACGAGCAGTACTTC
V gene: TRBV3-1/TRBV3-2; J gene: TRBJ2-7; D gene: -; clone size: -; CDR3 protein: CASSQSSFPGLRF; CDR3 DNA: TGTGCCAGCAGCCAAAGCTCTTTCCCAGGGTTGAGGTTC
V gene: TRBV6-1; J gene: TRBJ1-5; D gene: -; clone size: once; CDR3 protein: CASSEIRGNQPQHF; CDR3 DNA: TGTGCCAGCAGTGAAATCAGGGGAAATCAGCCCCAGCATTTT
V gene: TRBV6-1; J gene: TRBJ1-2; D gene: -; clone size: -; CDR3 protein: CASSEWRTENYGYTF; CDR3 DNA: TGTGCCAGCAGTGAATGGAGGACAGAAAACTATGGCTACACCTTC
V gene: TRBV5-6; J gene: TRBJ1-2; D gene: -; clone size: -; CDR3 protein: CASSSTSIPYANYGYTF; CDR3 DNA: TGTGCCAGCAGCTCCACCTCCATTCCCTATGCTAACTATGGCTACACCTTC
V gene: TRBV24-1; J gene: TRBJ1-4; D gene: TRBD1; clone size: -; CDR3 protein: CATSFFSSTGQGGEKLFF; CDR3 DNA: TGTGCCACCAGTTTCTTTAGTTCAACGGGACAGGGGGGTGAAAAACTGTTTTTT
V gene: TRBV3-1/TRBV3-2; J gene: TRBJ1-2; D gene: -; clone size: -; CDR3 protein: CASSQGGNYGYTF; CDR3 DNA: TGTGCCAGCAGCCAAGGTGGGAACTATGGCTACACCTTC
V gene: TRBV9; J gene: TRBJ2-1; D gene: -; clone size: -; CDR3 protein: CASSVDAGTYNEQFF; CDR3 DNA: TGTGCCAGCAGCGTAGATGCAGGGACCTACAATGAGCAGTTCTTC
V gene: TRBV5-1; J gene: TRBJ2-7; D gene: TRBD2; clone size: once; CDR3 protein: CASSQVLAGEQYF; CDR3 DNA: TGCGCCAGCAGCCAGGTCCTAGCGGGGGAGCAGTACTTC
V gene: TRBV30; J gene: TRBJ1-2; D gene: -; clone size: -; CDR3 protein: CAGHDGRTNRDYGYTF; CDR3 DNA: TGTGCCGGGCACGACGGCAGGACTAATCGGGACTATGGCTACACCTTC
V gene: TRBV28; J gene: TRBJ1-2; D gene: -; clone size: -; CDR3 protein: CASSRGDTQNYGYTF; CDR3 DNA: TGTGCCAGCAGTAGGGGGGACACCCAAAACTATGGCTACACCTTC